This entry lists 16 T cell receptor beta chains sequenced from one sample in a study of T-cell reconstitution after alpha-beta-depleted transplantation in children. The authors prepared the TCRbeta library with unique molecular identifiers. In TCRdb, the PCR reads were re-called with MiXCR into one record per CDR3 protein. The sample includes some 150,000 distinct CDR3 sequences, 7.5% to 9% of them seen just once. The sample was PBMCs, mostly from graft donor cells, taken 180 days after TCRalphabeta/CD19-depleted stem cell transplant. These receptors were taken from a female patient aged 2-10 years who had a stem cell transplant for congenital amegakaryocytic thrombocytopenia, so the T cells may come from the graft donor.

This clonotype was recorded at least ten times. The chain combines TRBV5-1 with TRBJ1-3; D is unclear. There are 13 residues in the CDR3. The V end was cut by 0 bases, the J end by 4 bases, with 5 bases between. The V gene's germline CDR1 is SGHRS and CDR2 YFSETQ. The CDR3 here is CASSLEGGNTIYF. CDR3 sequence (DNA): TGCGCCAGCAGCTTGGAAGGGGGAAACACCATATATTTT. The variable domain in full, with the rest retrieved from reference TRBV5-1 and TRBJ1-3, is KAGVTQTPRYLIKTRGQQVTLSCSPISGHRSVSWYQQTPGQGLQFLFEYFSETQRNKGNFPGRFSGRQFSNSRSEMNVSTLELGDSALYLCASSLEGGNTIYFGEGSWLTVV.

The table lists this clonotype with many counts. The CDR3 nucleotides are TGCAGTGCTAGCCCCCCGGGACAGGGGGACGAGCAGTACTTC. Its protein product is CSASPPGQGDEQYF. V is TRBV20-1 and J is TRBJ2-7; TRBD1 matches at 11 bases. Germline CDR1 reads DFQATT; CDR2 reads SNEGSKA (reference sequence). Trimming cost V 3 bases and J 5 bases; bases outside gene matches: 6. This CDR3 comprises 14 residues.

This clonotype was seen at least ten times. This chain uses TRBV10-3 with TRBJ1-3; no definite D call. This CDR3 has 13 residues. Trimming shortened V by 3 bases and J by 0 bases, and 3 bases separated the two germline ends. CDR1 and CDR2 (germline): ENHRY, SYGVKD. The CDR3 reads CAISESSGNTIYF. The DNA for the CDR3 is TGTGCCATCAGTGAAAGCTCTGGAAACACCATATATTTT.

This clonotype was observed at least ten times. The V call is TRBV20-1, the J call TRBJ1-6, with D possibly matching TRBD1 (6 bases). Germline V CDR1 and CDR2: DFQATT, SNEGSKA (reference sequence). Deletions cut 2 bases from V and 4 bases from J, with 6 bases between. The CDR3 extends over 13 amino acids. The CDR3 protein is CSARQGYNSPLHF. The DNA of the CDR3 is TGCAGTGCTAGACAGGGGTATAATTCACCCCTCCACTTT.

The CDR3 region is CASSLRSNTEAFF. The CDR3 coding sequence is TGTGCCAGCAGCTTACGGTCGAACACTGAAGCTTTCTTT. The chain uses TRBV7-9 and TRBJ1-1; D ambiguous. Trimming stripped 2 bases from V and 1 base from J, with 5 bases between. Germline lookup yields CDR1 SEHNR and CDR2 FQNEAQ (reference sequence). The CDR3 totals 13 residues.

This clonotype was recorded at least ten times. This chain's CDR3 is CASSQEEDSFFGYTF. The CDR3 DNA sequence: TGTGCCAGCAGCCAAGAAGAGGACAGCTTCTTTGGCTACACCTTC. V gene TRBV3-1 combines with J gene TRBJ1-2; tentatively, D is TRBD1 (6 bases). Trimming pared 0 bases from V and 7 bases from J, leaving 15 bases between. The CDR3 sequence is 15 residues long. Germline CDR1 LGHDT, CDR2 YNNKEL (reference sequence).

This sequence joins TRBV6-1 and TRBJ2-5, with 8 bases lining up with TRBD1. Germline CDR1 MNHNS, CDR2 SASEGT. The CDR3 spans 16 residues. With 7 bases clipped from V and 2 bases from J, the junction kept 12 bases outside the gene matches. The CDR3 reads CASKRQGSPVQETQYF. The CDR3 DNA reads TGTGCCAGCAAGAGACAGGGGTCCCCTGTACAAGAGACCCAGTACTTC.

The V call is TRBV18, the J call TRBJ1-4, with D unclear. Germline values: CDR1 KGHSH, CDR2 LQKENI. Trimming removed 5 bases from V and 0 bases from J, with 16 bases in between. The CDR3 extends over 17 amino acids. CDR3 DNA: TGTGCCAGCTCAGCTACACGAGCACCGCCAACTAATGAAAAACTGTTTTTT. Residues: CASSATRAPPTNEKLFF.

This clonotype was detected a few times. The chain carries TRBV30 and TRBJ2-7, with D perhaps being TRBD1 or TRBD2 (6 bases each). Trimming pared 3 bases from V and 0 bases from J, leaving 12 bases between. The CDR3 totals 14 residues. Germline values: CDR1 GTSNPN, CDR2 SVGIG (reference sequence). The CDR3 DNA follows: TGTGCCTGGAGGGGGGGCGAGAGCTCCTACGAGCAGTACTTC. It yields the protein CAWRGGESSYEQYF.

This clonotype was seen many times. The chain has TRBV20-1 and TRBJ2-2, with 11 nucleotides matching TRBD1. V trimming: 3 bases; J trimming: 6 bases; junction bases outside the gene matches: 9. In germline, CDR1 is DFQATT, CDR2 SNEGSKA (reference sequence). There are 16 residues in the CDR3. Written as DNA, the CDR3 is TGCAGTGCTAGGCCTATGGGACAGGGGGGGCCCGGGGAGCTGTTTTTT. Protein product: CSARPMGQGGPGELFF.

In its sample, this clonotype was seen many times. The rearrangement joins TRBV20-1 to TRBJ2-3, with no clear D. The V gene lost 6 bases and the J gene lost 3 bases, with 10 bases spanning the gap. Germline CDR1 and CDR2: DFQATT and SNEGSKA (reference sequence). CDR3 size: 12 residues. In nucleotides, the CDR3 is TGCAGTGCCGAGCCCACGACAGATACGCAGTATTTT. This sequence encodes CSAEPTTDTQYF.

There are many counts of this clonotype. The chain couples TRBV5-1 to TRBJ2-7; 8 nucleotides line up with TRBD1. With V trimmed by 2 bases and J by 1 base, 5 bases remained unmatched. Germline values: CDR1 SGHRS, CDR2 YFSETQ. There are 15 residues in the CDR3. This CDR3 is CASSFRGLGSYEQYF. Here the CDR3 DNA reads TGCGCCAGCAGCTTCAGGGGGCTAGGATCCTACGAGCAGTACTTC.

This clonotype was seen repeatedly, ten times or more. The chain is built from TRBV20-1 and TRBJ2-6, with D possibly being TRBD1 (5 bases). The germline V gene has CDR1 DFQATT and CDR2 SNEGSKA (reference sequence). The CDR3 runs 16 residues. V gave up 1 base and J gave up 0 bases, with 10 bases separating them. This CDR3 is CSARVGQISGANVLTF. The CDR3 nucleotides are TGCAGTGCTAGAGTTGGACAAATCTCTGGGGCCAACGTCCTGACTTTC.

Many counts were recorded for this clonotype. The gene calls are TRBV11-2 and TRBJ2-5; 8 nucleotides match TRBD2. Germline V gene lookup returns CDR1 SGHAT and CDR2 FQNNGV. The V and J ends lost 8 bases and 7 bases, in that order; junction bases with no gene match: 12. This CDR3 comprises 14 residues. This CDR3 reads CASGGLAGPGTQYF. CDR3 nucleotide sequence: TGTGCCAGCGGTGGTCTAGCGGGCCCCGGGACCCAGTACTTC.

This clonotype was counted many times. This chain joins TRBV10-3 and TRBJ1-1; D is possibly TRBD1 (6 bases). The CDR3 has 14 amino acids. The V and J ends lost 8 bases and 3 bases respectively, with 16 bases between them. Germline assignment: CDR1 ENHRY and CDR2 SYGVKD. CDR3 in amino acids: CAIRALEGDTEAFF. CDR3 DNA: TGTGCCATCCGAGCCCTGGAGGGGGACACTGAAGCTTTCTTT.

The chain recombines TRBV4-2 with TRBJ2-7, with 8 nucleotides matching TRBD2. Germline trimming cut 0 bases from V and 2 bases from J; bases unmatched to any gene: 3. This CDR3 is 15 amino acids long. Germline V gene data show CDR1 as LGHNA and CDR2 as YNFKEQ. The CDR3 is CASSQELAAAYEQYF. The CDR3 region has the DNA TGTGCCAGCAGCCAAGAACTAGCGGCAGCCTACGAGCAGTACTTC.